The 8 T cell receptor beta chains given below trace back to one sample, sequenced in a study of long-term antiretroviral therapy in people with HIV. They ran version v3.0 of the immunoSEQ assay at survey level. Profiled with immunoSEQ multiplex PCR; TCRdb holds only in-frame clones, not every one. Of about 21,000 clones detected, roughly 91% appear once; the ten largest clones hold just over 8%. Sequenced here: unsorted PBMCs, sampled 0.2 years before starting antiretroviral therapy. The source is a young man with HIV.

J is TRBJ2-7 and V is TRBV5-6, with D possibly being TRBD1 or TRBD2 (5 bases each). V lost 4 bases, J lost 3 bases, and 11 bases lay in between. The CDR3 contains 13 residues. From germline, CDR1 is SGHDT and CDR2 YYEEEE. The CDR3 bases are TGTGCCAGCAGCATTCCGGGGCACTACGAGCAGTACTTC. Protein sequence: CASSIPGHYEQYF.

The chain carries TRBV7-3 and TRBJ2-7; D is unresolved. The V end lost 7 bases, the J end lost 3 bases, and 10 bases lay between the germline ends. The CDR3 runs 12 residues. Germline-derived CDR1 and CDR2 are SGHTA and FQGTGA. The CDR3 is CASINRVYEQYF. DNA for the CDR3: TGTGCCAGCATCAACCGGGTCTACGAGCAGTACTTC.

The DNA for the CDR3 is TGTGCCAGCAGCACCCCGACGGGACAGTCGGGCTACACCTTC. Protein: CASSTPTGQSGYTF. This chain uses TRBV5-6 with TRBJ1-2; 7 nucleotides match TRBD1. V was clipped by 4 bases and J by 8 bases; unmatched bases: 11. Germline CDR1 reads SGHDT; CDR2 reads YYEEEE. This CDR3 spans 14 amino acids. The whole variable domain, filled in from reference TRBV5-6 and TRBJ1-2, reads DAGVTQSPTHLIKTRGQQVTLRCSPKSGHDTVSWYQQALGQGPQFIFQYYEEEERQRGNFPDRFSGHQFPNYSSELNVNALLLGDSALYLCASSTPTGQSGYTFGSGTRLTVV.

The CDR3 loop is CASRGTYEQYF. DNA of the CDR3: TGTGCCAGCAGGGGGACCTACGAGCAGTACTTC. The V call is TRBV2, the J call TRBJ2-7; D is uncertain. Germline V lookup: CDR1 SNHLY, CDR2 FYNNEI. Trimming removed 6 bases from V and 2 bases from J, with 5 bases in between. The CDR3 consists of 11 residues.

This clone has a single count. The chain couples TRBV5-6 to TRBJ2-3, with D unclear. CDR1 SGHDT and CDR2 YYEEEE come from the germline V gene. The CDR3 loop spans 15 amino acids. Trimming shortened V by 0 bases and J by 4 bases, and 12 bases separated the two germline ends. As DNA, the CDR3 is TGTGCCAGCAGCTTGGCGTTGCAGAGATCAGATACGCAGTATTTT. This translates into CASSLALQRSDTQYF.

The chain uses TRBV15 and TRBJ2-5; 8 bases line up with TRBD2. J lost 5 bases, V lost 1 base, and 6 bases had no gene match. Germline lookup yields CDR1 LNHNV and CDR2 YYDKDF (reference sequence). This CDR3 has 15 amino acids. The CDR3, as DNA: TGTGCCACCAGCAGAGGAACAGCGGGGGATGAGACCCAGTACTTC. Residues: CATSRGTAGDETQYF.

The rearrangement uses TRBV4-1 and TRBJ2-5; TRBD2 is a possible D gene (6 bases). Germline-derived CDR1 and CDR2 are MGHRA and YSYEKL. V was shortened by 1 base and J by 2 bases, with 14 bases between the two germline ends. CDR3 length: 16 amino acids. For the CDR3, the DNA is TGCGCCAGCAGCCAAGTGCCGGGACTCATACAAGAGACCCAGTACTTC. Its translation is CASSQVPGLIQETQYF.

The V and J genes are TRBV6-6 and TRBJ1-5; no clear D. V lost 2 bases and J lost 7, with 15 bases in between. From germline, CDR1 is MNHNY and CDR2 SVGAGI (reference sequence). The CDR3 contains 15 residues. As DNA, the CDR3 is TGTGCCAGCAGTTACAAGGGTTCTGGATTCCAGCCCCAGCATTTT. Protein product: CASSYKGSGFQPQHF.